A selection of T cell receptor beta chains follows, all from one sample in a study of human T cells and chemical hapten exposure. Via MiXCR, TCRdb re-called the RACE reads, giving one row per CDR3 protein. Here the sample spans 35,000 to 50,000 distinct CDR3 sequences, about 8.9% being singletons. The sample consisted of whole blood, taken in connection with sensitization to the hapten diphenylcyclopropenone (DPC). All receptors derive from a woman aged 40-49 years with alopecia areata. Some clones in this sample may be carry-over from other donors' samples. Both conserved end residues are part of each CDR3. Each record gives: J gene, CDR3 length, V gene, CDR3 protein.

J gene: TRBJ1-5
CDR3 length: 15
V gene: TRBV7-9
CDR3 protein: CASQAAGTGNQPQHF

J gene: TRBJ2-3
CDR3 length: 16
V gene: TRBV4-3
CDR3 protein: CASSQGLAGSTDTQYF

J gene: TRBJ2-1
CDR3 length: 11
V gene: TRBV27
CDR3 protein: CASSHGGEQFF

J gene: TRBJ2-5
CDR3 length: 13
V gene: TRBV5-5
CDR3 protein: CASSFGPQETQYF

J gene: TRBJ1-1
CDR3 length: 11
V gene: TRBV29-1
CDR3 protein: CSVGTNTEAFF

J gene: TRBJ2-1
CDR3 length: 13
V gene: TRBV18
CDR3 protein: CASSPPGNNEQFF

J gene: TRBJ2-3
CDR3 length: 12
V gene: TRBV30
CDR3 protein: CAWSVTTDTQYF

J gene: TRBJ2-3
CDR3 length: 17
V gene: TRBV6-1
CDR3 protein: CASSELSGGPSTDTQYF

J gene: TRBJ1-1
CDR3 length: 16
V gene: TRBV9
CDR3 protein: CASSGGFDQAGAEAFF

J gene: TRBJ1-3
CDR3 length: 14
V gene: TRBV7-2
CDR3 protein: CASSRGTLGNTIYF

J gene: TRBJ1-5
CDR3 length: 13
V gene: TRBV19
CDR3 protein: CASSMGSNQPQHF

J gene: TRBJ1-2
CDR3 length: 12
V gene: TRBV4-1
CDR3 protein: CASSQTGDRYTF